This paragraph covers one TCR beta chain sequence. RNA, at about 0.45 to 1 ug, was reverse transcribed with random hexamers. TCRdb reprocessed the immunoSEQ multiplex PCR reads via MiXCR and lists one record per CDR3 protein. This repertoire shows just over 300,000 distinct CDR3 sequences, 90% to 95% found once; its top ten account for over 0.065%. CD8+ and CD4+ blood T cells underwent TCR beta sequencing. The multiple sclerosis controls were treatment-naive patients, and their relapsing-remitting disease was stable or active. Both CD4+ and CD8+ T cells were negatively isolated, and TEMRA cells underwent FACS enrichment. The data were obtained in a study of CD8 T cells in Susac syndrome. V dropped 1 base and J dropped 4; count of bases not matched to a gene: 3. This CDR3 spans 13 amino acids. Germline loops: CDR1 DFQATT, CDR2 SNEGSKA (reference sequence).

This TCR was sampled from a human donor with multiple sclerosis. Sequencing was done on a sample of CD4+ T cells from PBMCs. The chain carries TRBV20-1 and TRBJ1-2; TRBD1 agrees at 7 bases. The CDR3 protein is CSARGQGTYGYTF. As DNA, the CDR3 is TGCAGTGCTAGAGGACAGGGCACCTATGGCTACACCTTC.